Detailed here is one TCR beta chain. There is no known antigen for this receptor. Per-base quality was not reported, and no clone a single base away is much larger than it. The data were obtained in a study of beta chain features in type 1 diabetes listed by TCRdb under 2018. In the study overall: Patients and healthy donors did not differ in mean age, gender distribution, total cell number or subset yield. The study compared the TCRB repertoires of sorted circulating CD4+ T cell subsets in recently diagnosed type 1 diabetes patients with those in matched healthy donors. Regulatory and stem cell-like memory subsets were obtained from only 8 patients and roughly eight healthy donors, while naive and central memory subsets were obtained from all 30 or so donors. Across all samples, fewer than 110,000,000 sorted cells were examined, and cell number per subset correlated strongly with RNA yield. Study-wide conclusions, independent of this receptor: Because cDNA was sequenced instead of genomic DNA, highly expressing activated cells could be over-represented, though the groups showed no difference in activation or CD3 levels. PCR might favor shorter templates, but patient and control samples were amplified and corrected together, so any skew would affect both groups equally. Type 1 diabetes patients showed a moderate but significant shortening of TCRB CDR3 length in all four CD4+ subsets. Because the HLA sub-analyses included only small numbers of individuals, any influence of HLA type on TCRB rearrangement was left unresolved. Naive, central memory and regulatory TCRB repertoires appeared to be more similar among patients than among healthy donors. Patients with type 1 diabetes made fewer insertions and deleted more nucleotides at VDJ recombination sites, implying thymic rearrangement abnormalities.

The CDR3 starts with the cysteine, ends with the phenylalanine, and has 12 residues. Only the CDR3 DNA stays, 36 bases, in frame from base 1. The germline V gene encodes CDR1 LNHNV and CDR2 YYDKDF (reference sequence). V gives up 5 bases and J gives up 3 bases, and the segment between their germline ends measures 5 bases. The High Capacity cDNA Reverse Transcription Kit was used to reverse transcribe all of the isolated RNA, meaning that expressed TCRB transcripts were what got sequenced. Deep immunoSEQ sequencing was applied to naive, central memory and regulatory T cell samples, giving an average of about 3.6 million total reads per sample. Sorted cells were lysed in RLT buffer, and RNA was extracted using DNase-treated RNeasy Micro or Mini kits according to cell number. To prevent cross-contamination, every cell subset was processed on its own, while patient and healthy donor samples were processed together. TCRB sequences were amplified from cDNA with the immunoSEQ multiplex PCR, producing 87-bp fragments spanning the CDR3 region. The amplicons were sequenced using the Illumina HiSeq platform. Regarding the original processing steps: PCR bias was corrected computationally using synthetic template baselines, and reads within Hamming distance 2 were collapsed, with unmergeable singletons discarded. By aligning reads against IMGT, V, D and J genes, CDR3 length, and insertions or deletions at six rearrangement sites were assigned. Clonotype counts were normalized to sorted cell number within each subset before computing true diversity and Gini coefficients with the tcR R package. The overlap coefficient, calculated on TCRB nucleotide sequences, was used to measure repertoire sharing. Out-of-frame TCRB sequences from naive cells were analyzed to stand in for the pre-selection repertoire. What TCRdb holds here is the immuneACCESS table cut down to in-frame rearrangements. Part of the clones is not present; checked against another copy, under half of the missing clones reflect an unresolved V gene, and the others are unexplained. The V and J calls and clone size come from that table; D and trimming were worked out from the DNA. The sample table contains under 400,000 clones; only one count was recorded for 20% of them. Together, the top ten hold about 0.045% of the sample.

From each donor, a single peripheral blood sample of about 100 mL on average was drawn into heparinised tubes. A BD FACSAria II was used to sort naive, central memory, regulatory and stem cell-like memory CD4+ T cells with a panel that included CD45RO, CCR7, CD25, CD127, CD95 and CD27. A purity above 95% was achieved for all sorted populations. PBMCs were separated immediately by Lymphoprep density gradient centrifugation and were stained directly, without being cultured. To minimize batch effects, samples were stained and sorted in pairs, one healthy donor with one patient per experiment. Recombination joined TRBV15 with TRBJ1-5; the D gene cannot be resolved reliably. The receptor comes from a young woman in good health. Sequenced input: naive CD4+ T cells from blood. The cell subset or site label for this specimen denotes: true naive CD4+ T cells. The sequence in DNA is TGTGCCACCAGCGAGTACAATCAGCCCCAGCATTTT. It codes for CATSEYNQPQHF.